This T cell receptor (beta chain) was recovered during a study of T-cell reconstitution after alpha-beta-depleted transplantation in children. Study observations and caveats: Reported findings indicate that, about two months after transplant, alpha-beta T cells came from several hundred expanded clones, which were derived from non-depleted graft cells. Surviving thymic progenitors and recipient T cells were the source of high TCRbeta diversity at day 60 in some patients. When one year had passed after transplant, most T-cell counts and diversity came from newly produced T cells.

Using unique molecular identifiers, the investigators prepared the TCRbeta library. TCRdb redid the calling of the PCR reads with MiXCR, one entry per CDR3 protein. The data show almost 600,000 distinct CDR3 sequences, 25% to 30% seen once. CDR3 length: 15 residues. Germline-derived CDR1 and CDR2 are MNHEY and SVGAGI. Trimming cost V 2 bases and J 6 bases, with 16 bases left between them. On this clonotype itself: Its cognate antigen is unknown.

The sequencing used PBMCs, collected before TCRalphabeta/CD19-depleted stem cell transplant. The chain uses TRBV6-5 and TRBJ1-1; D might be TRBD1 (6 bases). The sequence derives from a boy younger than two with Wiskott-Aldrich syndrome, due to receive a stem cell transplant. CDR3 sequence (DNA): TGTGCCAGCAGTTACCGGGCGGGGGGCGCCCCTGAAGCTTTCTTT. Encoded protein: CASSYRAGGAPEAFF.